Listed below are T cell receptor beta chains from one sample, sequenced in a study of control samples from healthy donors and cancer patients. Assay used: immunoSEQ multiplex PCR; TCRdb lists only in-frame clones, some missing. This table has tens of thousands of clones, 91% appearing once. Specimen: blood. Receptors originate from a man under 40 in good health. Each CDR3 is given without its conserved first and last residue. Rows may omit the clone size; those that give it use once, few, many or a size class.

v_gene	abundance	len	CDR3aa
TRBV10-3	NA	13	AISATGTGAYEQY
TRBV24-1	NA	12	ATSARGGVDTQY
TRBV28	NA	12	ASSRDRERTEAF
TRBV29-1	NA	9	SVEKGDTQY
TRBV24-1	once	9	ASLRRETQY
TRBV12-3/TRBV12-4	once	9	ASSLVREQF
TRBV9	NA	14	ASSAGSGRVTDTQY
TRBV7-2	NA	12	ASSNGPGSDGYT
TRBV28	NA	12	ASRPGQDTGELF
TRBV5-4	few	11	ASSFREGNTIY
TRBV5-8	once	13	ASSQGKVRTDTQY